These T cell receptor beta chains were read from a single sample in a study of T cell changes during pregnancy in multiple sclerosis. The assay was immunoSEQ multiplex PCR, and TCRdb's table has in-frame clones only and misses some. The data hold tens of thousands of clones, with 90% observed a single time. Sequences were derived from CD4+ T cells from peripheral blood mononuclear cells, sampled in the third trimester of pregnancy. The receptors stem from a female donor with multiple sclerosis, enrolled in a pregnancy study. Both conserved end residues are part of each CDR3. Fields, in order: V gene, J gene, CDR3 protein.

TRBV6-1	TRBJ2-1	CASSDWAGGRDEQFF
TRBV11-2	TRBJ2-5	CASSFAQGQRTQYF
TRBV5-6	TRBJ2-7	CASSLRPAVIYEQYF
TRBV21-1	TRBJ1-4	CASSKVGTGATNEKLFF
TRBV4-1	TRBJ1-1	CASSQGPAHTEAFF
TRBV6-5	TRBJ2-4	CASGAGRGTKNIQYF
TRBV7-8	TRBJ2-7	CASSLLTLSTSGIPYEQYF
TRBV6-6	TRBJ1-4	CASSYRGPGEKLFF
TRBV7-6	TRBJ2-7	CASSLAGAGYEQYF
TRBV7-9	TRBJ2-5	CASSRGASWLETQYF
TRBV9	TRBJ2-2	CASTGGANTGELFF
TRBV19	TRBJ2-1	CASSWTVYNEQFF
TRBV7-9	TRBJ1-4	CASTSGTVSFNEKLFF
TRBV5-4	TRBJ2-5	CASSYPTSGSGFQETQYF
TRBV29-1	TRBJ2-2	CSVESAGIRGGELFF
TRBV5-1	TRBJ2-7	CASSPRTETPSEQYF
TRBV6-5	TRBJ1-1	CASSRPDRLNTEAFF
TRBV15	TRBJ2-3	CATSSYGTGEDTQYF
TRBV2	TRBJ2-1	CASRGGWGSNEQFF
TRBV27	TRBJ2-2	CASSFLGAGELFF
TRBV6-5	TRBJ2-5	CASSGQGLVQETQYF
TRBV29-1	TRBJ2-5	CSVELFRELGETQYF
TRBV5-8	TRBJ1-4	CASSLTGMSNEKLFF
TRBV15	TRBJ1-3	CATSSRTGLSGNTIYF
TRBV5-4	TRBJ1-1	CASSFPGGTEAFF
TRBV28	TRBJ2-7	CASQGVMDEQYF
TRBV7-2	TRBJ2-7	CASSSPGLAKYEQYF
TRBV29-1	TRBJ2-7	CSVARSFTPYEQYF
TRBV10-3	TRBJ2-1	CATRLRGSYNEQFF
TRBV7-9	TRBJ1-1	CASSLFSTEAFF
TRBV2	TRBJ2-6	CASRETVSGANVLTF
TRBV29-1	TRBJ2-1	CSVEPLAGEGEQFF
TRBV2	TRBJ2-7	CASSARTGGEQYF
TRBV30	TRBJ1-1	CAWSPVVEAFF
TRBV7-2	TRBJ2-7	CASSLSGQAYEQYF
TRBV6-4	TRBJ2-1	CASSATSGTTTEQFF
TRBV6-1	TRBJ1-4	CASRRGGGGRDLFF
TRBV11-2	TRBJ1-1	CASSLHSYKLMNTEAFF
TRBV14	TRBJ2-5	CASSQGQGAQGSQYF
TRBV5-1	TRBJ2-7	CASRKGGGYEQYF
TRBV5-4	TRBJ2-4	CASREDLAKNIQYF
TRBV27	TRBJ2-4	CASSPQRTGNIQYF
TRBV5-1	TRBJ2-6	CASSSPGRGPQSSGANVLTF
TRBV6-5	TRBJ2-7	CASSYYPSGSYEQYF
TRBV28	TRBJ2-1	CASTVGSSYNEQFF
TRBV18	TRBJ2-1	CASSLLTSGRARLENEQFF
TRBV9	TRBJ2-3	CASSVGEGATDTQYF
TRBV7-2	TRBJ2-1	CASSSQGQGFGNEQFF
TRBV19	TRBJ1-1	CASSISGPGAEAFF
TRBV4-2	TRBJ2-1	CASSQVSTDNEQFF
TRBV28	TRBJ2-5	CASSGTGTKETQYF
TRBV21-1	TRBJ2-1	CASSKGIPRQLTGLAGNDEQFF
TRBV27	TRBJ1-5	CASSQGLRGNQPQHF
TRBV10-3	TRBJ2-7	CAISQGAKEQYF